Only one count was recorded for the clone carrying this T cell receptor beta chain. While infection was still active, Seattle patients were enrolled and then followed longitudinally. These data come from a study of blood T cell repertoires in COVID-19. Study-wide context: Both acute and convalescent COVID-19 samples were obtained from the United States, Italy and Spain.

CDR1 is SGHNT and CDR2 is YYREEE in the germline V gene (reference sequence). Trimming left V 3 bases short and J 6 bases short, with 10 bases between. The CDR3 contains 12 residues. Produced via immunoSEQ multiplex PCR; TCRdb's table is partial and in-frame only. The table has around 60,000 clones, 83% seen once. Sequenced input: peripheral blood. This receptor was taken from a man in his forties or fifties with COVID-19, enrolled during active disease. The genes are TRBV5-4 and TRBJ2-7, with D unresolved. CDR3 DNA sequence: TGTGCCAGCAGCTCGAAAGGCGGCGAGCAGTACTTC. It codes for CASSSKGGEQYF.